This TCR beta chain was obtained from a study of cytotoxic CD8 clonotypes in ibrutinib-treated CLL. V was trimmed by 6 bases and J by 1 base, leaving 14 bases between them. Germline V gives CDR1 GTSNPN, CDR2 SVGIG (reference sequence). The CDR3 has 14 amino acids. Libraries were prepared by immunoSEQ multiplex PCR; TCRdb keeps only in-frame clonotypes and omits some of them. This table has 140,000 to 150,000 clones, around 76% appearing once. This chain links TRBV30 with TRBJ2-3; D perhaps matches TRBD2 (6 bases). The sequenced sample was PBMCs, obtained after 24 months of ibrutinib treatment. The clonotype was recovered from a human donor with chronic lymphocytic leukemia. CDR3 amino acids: CACKGWGGTDTQYF. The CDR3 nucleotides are TGTGCCTGTAAAGGGTGGGGGGGCACAGATACGCAGTATTTT.